This TCR beta chain was retrieved from a study of PD-1 blockade in classical Hodgkin lymphoma. The table came from immunoSEQ multiplex PCR; TCRdb's copy has only in-frame clones and leaves some out. The data show 72,000 or so clones, approximately 94% seen once. Relapse after autologous stem cell transplantation occurred in every patient, and brentuximab vedotin exposure varied. CDR1 and CDR2 (germline): LGHNA, YSLEER. V lost 1 base to trimming and J lost 4 bases, with 10 bases between them. This CDR3 region has 15 residues. The chain employs TRBV4-3 and TRBJ2-2; the D gene is possibly TRBD2 (5 bases). The sequencing here drew on peripheral blood mononuclear cells (PBMCs), taken at baseline. The receptor was derived from a human donor with classical Hodgkin lymphoma. This chain's CDR3 is CASSQGEGATGELFF. Here the CDR3 DNA reads TGCGCCAGCAGCCAAGGCGAGGGAGCCACCGGGGAGCTGTTTTTT.